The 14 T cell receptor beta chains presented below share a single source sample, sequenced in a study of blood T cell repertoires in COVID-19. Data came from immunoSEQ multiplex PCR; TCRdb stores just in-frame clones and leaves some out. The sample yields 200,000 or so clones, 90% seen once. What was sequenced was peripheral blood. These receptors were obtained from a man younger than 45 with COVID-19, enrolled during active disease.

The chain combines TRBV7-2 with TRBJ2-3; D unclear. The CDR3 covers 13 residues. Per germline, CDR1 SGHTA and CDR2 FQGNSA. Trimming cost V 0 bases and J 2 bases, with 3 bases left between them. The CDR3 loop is CASSLANTDTQYF. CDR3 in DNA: TGTGCCAGCAGCTTAGCCAACACAGATACGCAGTATTTT.

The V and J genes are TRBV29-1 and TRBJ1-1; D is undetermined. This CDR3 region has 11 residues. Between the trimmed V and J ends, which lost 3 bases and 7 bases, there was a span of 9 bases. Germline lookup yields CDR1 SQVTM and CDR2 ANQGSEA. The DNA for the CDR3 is TGCAGCGTTGATGACTCTATTGAAGCTTTCTTT. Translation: CSVDDSIEAFF.

The CDR3 loop is CASSYFQGHGYTF. CDR3 bases: TGTGCCAGCAGTTACTTTCAGGGACACGGCTACACCTTC. The V call is TRBV6-5, the J call TRBJ1-2, with D possibly being TRBD1 (6 bases). CDR3 length: 13 residues. Germline CDR1 and CDR2: MNHEY and SVGAGI. V was shortened by 1 base and J by 8 bases, with 11 bases between the two germline ends.

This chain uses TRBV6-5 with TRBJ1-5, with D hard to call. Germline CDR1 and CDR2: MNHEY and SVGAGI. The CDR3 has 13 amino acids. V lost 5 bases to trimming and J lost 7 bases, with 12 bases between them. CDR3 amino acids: CASSQFFGQPQHF. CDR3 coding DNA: TGTGCCAGCAGTCAATTTTTTGGCCAGCCCCAGCATTTT.

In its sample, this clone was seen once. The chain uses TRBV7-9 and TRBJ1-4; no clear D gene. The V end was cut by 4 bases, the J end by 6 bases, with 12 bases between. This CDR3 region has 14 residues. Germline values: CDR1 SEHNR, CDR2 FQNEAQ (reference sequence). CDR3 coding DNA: TGTGCCAGCAGCTCGACATGGGTCTATGAAAAACTGTTTTTT. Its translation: CASSSTWVYEKLFF.

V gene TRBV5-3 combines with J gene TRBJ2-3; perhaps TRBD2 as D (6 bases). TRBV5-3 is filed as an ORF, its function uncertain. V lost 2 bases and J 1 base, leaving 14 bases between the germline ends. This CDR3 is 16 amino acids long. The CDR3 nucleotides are TGTGCCAGAAGCTTTAGTGGGAGGCTCCGCACAGATACGCAGTATTTT. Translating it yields CARSFSGRLRTDTQYF.

CDR3 loop: CASSLWSLAGGDEQYF. The CDR3 DNA reads TGTGCCAGCAGTTTATGGTCGCTAGCGGGAGGTGACGAGCAGTACTTC. V usage is TRBV28 and J usage is TRBJ2-7, with 11 bases lining up with TRBD2. Germline CDR1 MDHEN, CDR2 SYDVKM. V dropped 0 bases and J dropped 5; count of bases not matched to a gene: 6. The length of the CDR3 is 16 residues.

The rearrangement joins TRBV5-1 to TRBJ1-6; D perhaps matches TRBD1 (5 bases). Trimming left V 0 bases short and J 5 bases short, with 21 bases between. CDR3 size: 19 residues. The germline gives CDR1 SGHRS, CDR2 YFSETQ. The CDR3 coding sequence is TGCGCCAGCAGCTTGGTACCAGGGATGAGGTGGCTGGATAATTCACCCCTCCACTTT. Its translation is CASSLVPGMRWLDNSPLHF.

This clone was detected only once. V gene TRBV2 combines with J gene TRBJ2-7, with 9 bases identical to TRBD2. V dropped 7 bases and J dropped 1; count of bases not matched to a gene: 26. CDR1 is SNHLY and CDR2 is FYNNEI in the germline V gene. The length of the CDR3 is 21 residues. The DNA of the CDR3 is TGTGCCAGCAAGTCAGGTACAGGGATCGTAGCGGGAGAGTATTGGTCCTACGAGCAGTACTTC. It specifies CASKSGTGIVAGEYWSYEQYF.

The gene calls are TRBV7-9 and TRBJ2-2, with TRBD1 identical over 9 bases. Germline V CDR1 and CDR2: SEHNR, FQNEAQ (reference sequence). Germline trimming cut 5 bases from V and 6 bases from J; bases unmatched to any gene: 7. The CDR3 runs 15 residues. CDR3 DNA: TGTGCCAGCAGCAAACCGGGACAGGGAGCCGGGGAGCTGTTTTTT. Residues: CASSKPGQGAGELFF.

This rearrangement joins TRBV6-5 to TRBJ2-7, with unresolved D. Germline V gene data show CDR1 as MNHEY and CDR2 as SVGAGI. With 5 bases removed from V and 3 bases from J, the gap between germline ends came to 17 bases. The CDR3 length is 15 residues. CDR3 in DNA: TGTGCCAGCAGTCTTCAGGCGTTACCACTCTACGAGCAGTACTTC. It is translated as CASSLQALPLYEQYF.

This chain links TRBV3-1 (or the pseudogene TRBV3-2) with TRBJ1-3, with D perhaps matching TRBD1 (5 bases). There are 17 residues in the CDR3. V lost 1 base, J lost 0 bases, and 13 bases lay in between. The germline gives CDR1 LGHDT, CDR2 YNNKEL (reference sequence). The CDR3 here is CASSQGWGDLSGNTIYF. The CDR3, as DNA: TGTGCCAGCAGCCAAGGGTGGGGGGACCTCTCTGGAAACACCATATATTTT.

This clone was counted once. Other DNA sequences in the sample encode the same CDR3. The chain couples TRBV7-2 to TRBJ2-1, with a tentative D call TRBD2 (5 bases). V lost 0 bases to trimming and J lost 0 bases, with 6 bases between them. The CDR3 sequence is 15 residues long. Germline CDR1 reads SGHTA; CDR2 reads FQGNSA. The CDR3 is CASSLAGSSYNEQFF. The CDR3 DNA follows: TGTGCCAGCAGCTTAGCGGGGAGCTCCTACAATGAGCAGTTCTTC.

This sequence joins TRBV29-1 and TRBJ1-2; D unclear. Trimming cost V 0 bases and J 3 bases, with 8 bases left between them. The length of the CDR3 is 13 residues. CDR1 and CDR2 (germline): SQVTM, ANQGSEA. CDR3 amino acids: CSVEDLTHYGYTF. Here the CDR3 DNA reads TGCAGCGTTGAAGATCTCACACACTATGGCTACACCTTC.